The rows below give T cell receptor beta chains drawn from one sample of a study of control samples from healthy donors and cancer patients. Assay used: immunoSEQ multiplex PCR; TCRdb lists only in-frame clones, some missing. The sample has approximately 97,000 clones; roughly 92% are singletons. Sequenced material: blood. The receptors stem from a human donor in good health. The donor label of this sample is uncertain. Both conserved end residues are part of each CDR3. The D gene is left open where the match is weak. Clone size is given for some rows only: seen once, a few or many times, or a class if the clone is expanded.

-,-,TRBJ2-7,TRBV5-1,TGCGCCAGCAGCTTGATTGAGGGACGGAGTTACGAGCAGTACTTC,CASSLIEGRSYEQYF
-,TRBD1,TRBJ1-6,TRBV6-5,TGTGCCAGCAGTATACAGGGGTATAATTCACCCCTCCACTTT,CASSIQGYNSPLHF
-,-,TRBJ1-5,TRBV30,TGTGCCTGGAGTCCCCACGGGGGTTATAGCAATCAGCCCCAGCATTTT,CAWSPHGGYSNQPQHF
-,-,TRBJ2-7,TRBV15,TGTGCCACCAGCAGAGATATTGGGCGCGAGCAGTACTTC,CATSRDIGREQYF
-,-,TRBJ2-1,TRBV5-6,TGTGCCAGCAGCTTGAACACCGAGCAGTTCTTC,CASSLNTEQFF
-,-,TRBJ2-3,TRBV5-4,TGTGCCAGCAGCTTGGCGGGGGTTGGGGATACGCAGTATTTT,CASSLAGVGDTQYF
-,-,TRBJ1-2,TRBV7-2,TGTGCCAGCAGCTTCCCGGGCGTCGTCTATGGCTACACCTTC,CASSFPGVVYGYTF
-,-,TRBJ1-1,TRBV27,TGTGCCAGCAGTTTACGGCAAAACACTGAAGCTTTCTTT,CASSLRQNTEAFF
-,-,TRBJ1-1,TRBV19,TGTGCCAGTAGTACAGGCGACAGGCACACTGAAGCTTTCTTT,CASSTGDRHTEAFF
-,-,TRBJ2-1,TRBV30,TGTGCCTGGAGTCGAAAGCAGGGAAACAATGAGCAGTTCTTC,CAWSRKQGNNEQFF
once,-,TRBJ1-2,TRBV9,TGTGCCAGCAGCCCAACCGTCCCAGGGAAAGATGGCTACACCTTC,CASSPTVPGKDGYTF
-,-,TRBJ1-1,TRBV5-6,TGTGCCAGCAGCGGGGTAAGGGGGGACACTGAAGCTTTCTTT,CASSGVRGDTEAFF
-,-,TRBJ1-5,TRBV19,TGTGCCAGTAAGCCTAGGGGACGGGAATATAGCAATCAGCCCCAGCATTTT,CASKPRGREYSNQPQHF
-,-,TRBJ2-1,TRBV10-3,TGTGCCACCACCGCCAATGGAAATGAGCAGTTCTTC,CATTANGNEQFF
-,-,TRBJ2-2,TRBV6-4,TGTGCCAGCAGTGACTCAACAGGGTTTCCCCCCGGGGAGCTGTTTTTT,CASSDSTGFPPGELFF
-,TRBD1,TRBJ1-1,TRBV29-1,TGCAGCGTAGAAACAGGGGGGACTGAAGCTTTCTTT,CSVETGGTEAFF
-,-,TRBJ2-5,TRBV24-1,TGTGCCACCAGTGTCGCAGGGACGGAGACCCAGTACTTC,CATSVAGTETQYF
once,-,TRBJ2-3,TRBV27,TGTGCCAGCAGTACCCCGGGACTCCCAGGGGATACGCAGTATTTT,CASSTPGLPGDTQYF
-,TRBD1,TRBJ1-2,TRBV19,TGTGCCAGTAGTGTCCGGGACAGGGGAGAGTATGGCTACACCTTC,CASSVRDRGEYGYTF
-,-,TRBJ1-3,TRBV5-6,TGTGCCAGCAGCTTTGGAGTAGACACTGGAAACACCATATATTTT,CASSFGVDTGNTIYF
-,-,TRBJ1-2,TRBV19,TGTGCCAGTAGTGACAGATGGGGCTACACCTTC,CASSDRWGYTF
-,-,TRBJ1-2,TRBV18,TGTGCCAGCACGGGGACGGCGGTCTATGGCTACACCTTC,CASTGTAVYGYTF
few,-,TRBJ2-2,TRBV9,TGTGCCAGCTCCGACAGCTCGAACACCGGGGAGCTGTTTTTT,CASSDSSNTGELFF
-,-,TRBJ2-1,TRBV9,TGTGCCAGCGGGGGCGCGGGCGTTTACAATGAGCAGTTCTTC,CASGGAGVYNEQFF
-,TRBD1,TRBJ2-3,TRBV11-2,TGTGCCAGCAGTCCACTTCGGGACAGTAACACAGATACGCAGTATTTT,CASSPLRDSNTDTQYF
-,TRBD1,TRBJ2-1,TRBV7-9,TGTGCCAGCAGCCCGACAGGGTTCTCCTACAATGAGCAGTTCTTC,CASSPTGFSYNEQFF
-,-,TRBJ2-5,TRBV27,TGTGCCAGCCGTAGCGGATCAGTTCGCCAGACCCAGTACTTC,CASRSGSVRQTQYF
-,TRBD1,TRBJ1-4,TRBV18,TGTGCCAGCTCATCAAGAGGACAGGATAATGAAAAACTGTTTTTT,CASSSRGQDNEKLFF
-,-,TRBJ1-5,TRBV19,TGTGCCAGTAGTCTGCCGGGACATAGCAATCAGCCCCAGCATTTT,CASSLPGHSNQPQHF
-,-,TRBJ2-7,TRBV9,TGTGCCAGCAGCGTAGTTCGGGGAATATACGAGCAGTACTTC,CASSVVRGIYEQYF
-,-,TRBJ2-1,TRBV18,TGTGCCAGCTCACTCTCACGAGATGTTGAGCAGTTCTTC,CASSLSRDVEQFF
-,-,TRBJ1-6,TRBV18,TGTGCCAGCTGCGCCACCGGGGCTCATAATTCACCCCTCCACTTT,CASCATGAHNSPLHF
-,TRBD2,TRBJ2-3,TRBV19,TGTGCCAGTAGTTGGAGCGGGGGGCAACGCACAGATACGCAGTATTTT,CASSWSGGQRTDTQYF
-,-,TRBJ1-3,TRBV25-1,TGTGCCAGCAGTGAAAACAGGGATGCTGGAAACACCATATATTTT,CASSENRDAGNTIYF
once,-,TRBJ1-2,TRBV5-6,TGTGCCAGCAGCTTGGGCTTGGGGGTAACGGACTATGGCTACACCTTC,CASSLGLGVTDYGYTF
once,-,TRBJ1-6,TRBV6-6,TGTGCCAGCAGTTACTCCCCGGCAGTTTCCAATTCACCCCTCCACTTT,CASSYSPAVSNSPLHF
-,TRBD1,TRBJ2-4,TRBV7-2,TGTGCCAGCAGCGGAAATACAGGGGGCGTAAGGAACATTCAGTACTTC,CASSGNTGGVRNIQYF
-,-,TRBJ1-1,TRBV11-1,TGTGCCAGCAGCCGTTTGTATGGGACCACTGAAGCTTTCTTT,CASSRLYGTTEAFF
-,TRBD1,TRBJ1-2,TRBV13,TGTGCCAGTACGGGACAGATCTATGGCTACACCTTC,CASTGQIYGYTF
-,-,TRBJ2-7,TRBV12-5,TGTGCTAGTGGTCCCCCCTATGCCCCTTCCTACGAGCAGTACTTC,CASGPPYAPSYEQYF
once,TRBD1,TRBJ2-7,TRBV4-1,TGCGCCAGCAGCCAAGTTTGGACAGGGCCAGGGGAGCAGTACTTC,CASSQVWTGPGEQYF
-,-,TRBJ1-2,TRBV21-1,TGTGCCAGCAGCAAAGAATCCCAGCAGGGGGGTAAGACTAACTATGGCTACACCTTC,CASSKESQQGGKTNYGYTF
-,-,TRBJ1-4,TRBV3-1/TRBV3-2,TGTGCCAGCAGCCAAGATATCGAAAAACTGTTTTTT,CASSQDIEKLFF
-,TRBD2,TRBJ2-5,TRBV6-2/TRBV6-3,TGTGCCAGCAGCCACGGGACTATTCAAGAGACCCAGTACTTC,CASSHGTIQETQYF
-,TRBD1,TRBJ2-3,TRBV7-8,TGTGCCAGCAGCGTCGGTGGCGGCGGACAGGGATACACAGATACGCAGTATTTT,CASSVGGGGQGYTDTQYF
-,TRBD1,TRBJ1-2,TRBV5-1,TGCGCCAGCAGCTTCTCCCTGACAGGGGGATTGGGAGGCTACACCTTC,CASSFSLTGGLGGYTF